A selection of T cell receptor beta chains follows, all from one sample in a study of T-cell reconstitution after alpha-beta-depleted transplantation in children. TCRdb reprocessed the PCR reads via MiXCR and lists one record per CDR3 protein. The sample includes 190,000 or so distinct CDR3 sequences, roughly 6.3% of them seen just once. The sample consisted of PBMCs, taken before TCRalphabeta/CD19-depleted stem cell transplant. These receptors were collected from a girl less than two years old with combined immunodeficiency, due to receive a stem cell transplant. CDR3s include the opening cysteine and the closing phenylalanine or tryptophan. The D gene is left open where the match is weak. Size is stated for part of the rows, as once, few or many counts, or as a class when the clone is expanded.

J gene	V gene	D gene	clone size	CDR3 DNA	CDR3 protein
TRBJ2-2	TRBV28	-	many	TGTGCCAGCAGTTCGGACAGCACCGGGGAGCTGTTTTTT	CASSSDSTGELFF
TRBJ2-1	TRBV11-2	TRBD2	many	TGTGCCAGCAGACAACGGCTAGCGGGAGTTAATGAGCAGTTCTTC	CASRQRLAGVNEQFF
TRBJ2-1	TRBV2	-	many	TGTGCCAGCAGTGACCGCGGGTACGGTGAGCAGTTCTTC	CASSDRGYGEQFF
TRBJ2-1	TRBV29-1	TRBD1	many	TGCAGCGCTTCCGGGACAGCCTACAATGAGCAGTTCTTC	CSASGTAYNEQFF
TRBJ2-3	TRBV11-2	-	many	TGTGCCAGCAGCGACGGTAGCGGCCCGGGGAGAGATACGCAGTATTTT	CASSDGSGPGRDTQYF
TRBJ1-1	TRBV29-1	TRBD1	many	TGCAGCGCGCGGAGACAGGGTCGAGCTTTCTTT	CSARRQGRAFF
TRBJ2-1	TRBV19	-	-	TGTGCCAGTAGTACCGGGACTTCCTACTACAATGAGCAGTTCTTC	CASSTGTSYYNEQFF
TRBJ2-5	TRBV7-8	-	many	TGTGCCAGCAGCTTAGAGGTTTGGGCGGCCCCTATTCAAGAGACCCAGTACTTC	CASSLEVWAAPIQETQYF
TRBJ2-1	TRBV6-5	-	few	TGTGCCAGCAGTTACAACCCTTGGCGGGATGGGAATGAGCAGTTCTTC	CASSYNPWRDGNEQFF
TRBJ1-3	TRBV28	-	many	TGTGCCAGCAGCCCCTCCGAAGGAAACACCATATATTTT	CASSPSEGNTIYF
TRBJ1-2	TRBV12-3/TRBV12-4	-	-	TGTGCCAGCAGTTTCGAACCCTATGGCTACACCTTC	CASSFEPYGYTF
TRBJ2-3	TRBV5-4	TRBD2	many	TGTGCCAGCAGCGTCCTAGCGGGAGCCACAGATACGCAGTATTTT	CASSVLAGATDTQYF
TRBJ2-5	TRBV11-2	TRBD2	-	TGTGCCAGCAGCCCCCAGCGGGGCGAAGAGACCCAGTACTTC	CASSPQRGEETQYF
TRBJ2-3	TRBV27	TRBD2	many	TGTGCCAGCAGTTTATGGCTAGCGGGGGGTACGCAGTATTTT	CASSLWLAGGTQYF
TRBJ2-7	TRBV20-1	TRBD1	many	TGCAGTGCTAGAGGGACAGGCGGAGGCGAGCAGTACTTC	CSARGTGGGEQYF
TRBJ1-1	TRBV4-3	-	many	TGCGCCAGCAGCCAAGGACGCGGCTCGCGAACTGAAGCTTTCTTT	CASSQGRGSRTEAFF
TRBJ1-1	TRBV5-5	-	-	TGTGCCAGCAGCCCACCCTTCACGAACACTGAAGCTTTCTTT	CASSPPFTNTEAFF
TRBJ2-7	TRBV7-3	-	many	TGTGCCAGCAGCTTAGGCCGGGGCCTGTCCTACGAGCAGTACTTC	CASSLGRGLSYEQYF
TRBJ2-7	TRBV27	-	many	TGTGCCAGCAGTCTGGGACCGACTCCCTACGAGCAGTACTTC	CASSLGPTPYEQYF
TRBJ2-5	TRBV27	-	-	TGTGCCAGCAGTTCGGCTAGCCCGTACCAAGAGACCCAGTACTTC	CASSSASPYQETQYF
TRBJ2-1	TRBV20-1	-	many	TGCAGTGCTAGTTCCCGCCTGTGGATCGGGACTCGCTCCTACAATGAGCAGTTCTTC	CSASSRLWIGTRSYNEQFF
TRBJ2-1	TRBV3-1	-	many	TGTGCCAGCAGCCAAATGGGGTACAATGAGCAGTTCTTC	CASSQMGYNEQFF
TRBJ2-1	TRBV4-3	TRBD2	-	TGCGCCAGCAGCCACCGCGGGGGAGTGTTTGAGCAGTTCTTC	CASSHRGGVFEQFF
TRBJ2-1	TRBV11-1	-	many	TGTGCCAGCAGCTTACCCCGGAGGGCCCCAATAGAGGACAATGAGCAGTTCTTC	CASSLPRRAPIEDNEQFF
TRBJ2-7	TRBV20-1	TRBD1	many	TGCAGTGCCTCGACAGGGGGCGACGAGCAGTACTTC	CSASTGGDEQYF
TRBJ1-3	TRBV27	-	many	TGTGCCAGCAGTGTATCGGAGGGAAACACCATATATTTT	CASSVSEGNTIYF
TRBJ2-1	TRBV4-2	TRBD2	many	TGTGCCAGCAGCCCAATATCGGGACTAGTACGTGAGCAGTTCTTC	CASSPISGLVREQFF
TRBJ1-5	TRBV7-9	-	-	TGTGCCAGCAGCCATGCTCCTGGGGAGGGCAATCAGCCCCAGCATTTT	CASSHAPGEGNQPQHF
TRBJ2-1	TRBV28	-	many	TGTGCCAGCAGTTTCTTTCGGTATCAGTATGAGCAGTTCTTC	CASSFFRYQYEQFF
TRBJ2-2	TRBV3-1	-	-	TGTGCCAGCAGCCAAGACGGCCTCACCGGGGAGCTGTTTTTT	CASSQDGLTGELFF
TRBJ1-2	TRBV20-1	-	few	TGCAGTGCTTCTTACCAGCGAGGGTATGGCTACACCTTC	CSASYQRGYGYTF
TRBJ2-7	TRBV5-6	-	many	TGTGCCAGCAGCTTGTCAGACCCCTACGAGCAGTACTTC	CASSLSDPYEQYF
TRBJ2-5	TRBV25-1	-	-	TGTGCCAGCAGTGTGGGCAGGGTTGGGGAAGAGACCCAGTACTTC	CASSVGRVGEETQYF
TRBJ2-7	TRBV20-1	TRBD1	many	TGCAGTGCGAGACAGGGACCCTACGAGCAGTACTTC	CSARQGPYEQYF
TRBJ2-4	TRBV12-3/TRBV12-4	-	many	TGTGCCTCGTCTGCCAGGGGTCTACTAGCCAAAAACATTCAGTACTTC	CASSARGLLAKNIQYF
TRBJ2-3	TRBV5-6	-	many	TGTGCCAGCAGCTTGGGGACTTCTTTCGCTGTCGGTACGCAGTATTTT	CASSLGTSFAVGTQYF
TRBJ2-7	TRBV7-2	TRBD2	many	TGTGCCAGCAGCCCACCGACTAGCGGGGTCTACGAGCAGTACTTC	CASSPPTSGVYEQYF
TRBJ1-4	TRBV20-1	-	-	TGCAGTGCCCTGGACAGTGGGGGGCCAACTAATGAAAAACTGTTTTTT	CSALDSGGPTNEKLFF
TRBJ1-1	TRBV20-1	TRBD1	many	TGCAGTGCTTTAGGGGGCGTGAACACTGAAGCTTTCTTT	CSALGGVNTEAFF
TRBJ2-1	TRBV10-3	-	many	TGTGCCATCAGTGACAGGGCCTCCTACAATGAGCAGTTCTTC	CAISDRASYNEQFF
TRBJ1-1	TRBV14	-	many	TGTGCCAGCAGCCAAGGATCGGGGACTGAAGCTTTCTTT	CASSQGSGTEAFF
TRBJ2-2	TRBV20-1	-	many	TGCAGTGCTAGAGGGCAAGTTACCACCGGGGAGCTGTTTTTT	CSARGQVTTGELFF
TRBJ2-7	TRBV12-3/TRBV12-4	-	few	TGTGCCAGCAGTTTAAGGGAGACCTCCTACGAGCAGTACTTC	CASSLRETSYEQYF
TRBJ2-2	TRBV27	-	many	TGTGCCAGCCTTTCTCAGAACACCGGGGAGCTGTTTTTT	CASLSQNTGELFF
TRBJ2-7	TRBV7-9	-	many	TGTGCCAGCAGCTCCATTTATAACGCTTACTCCTACGAGCAGTACTTC	CASSSIYNAYSYEQYF
TRBJ2-2	TRBV11-2	-	-	TGTGCCAGCAGCTTAGAATACAGAACGAACACCGGGGAGCTGTTTTTT	CASSLEYRTNTGELFF